What follows are 23 T cell receptor beta chains derived from one specimen sequenced in a study of STAT5B mutations in CD4+ large granular lymphocyte leukemia. Sequencing used immunoSEQ multiplex PCR; TCRdb keeps in-frame clones, though not all of them. Of around 37,000 clones listed, approximately 72% are singletons. The sequencing sample was made of CD4+ T cells from blood buffy coats. The receptors derive from a human donor in good health.

The chain uses TRBV6-1 and TRBJ2-7, with TRBD2 matching over 10 bases. Trimming at V came to 6 bases and at J to 4 bases, leaving 6 bases not matched to a gene. This CDR3 has 14 amino acids. CDR1 and CDR2 (germline): MNHNS, SASEGT. CDR3 sequence (DNA): TGTGCCAGCAGAGAACTAGCGGGACGATACGAGCAGTACTTC. Translation: CASRELAGRYEQYF.

The CDR3 DNA is TGTGCCAGCAGCCTAGCGGGGGGGGAGACCCAGTACTTC. Translating it yields CASSLAGGETQYF. The chain is built from TRBV5-6 and TRBJ2-5; the match to TRBD2 covers 12 bases. The J segment lost 5 bases and the V segment lost 4 bases, leaving 0 bases of the junction unmatched. CDR1 is SGHDT, CDR2 YYEEEE, per germline. The length of the CDR3 is 13 residues.

The rearrangement uses TRBV18 and TRBJ2-1; 15 bases agree with TRBD2. Germline V gives CDR1 KGHSH, CDR2 LQKENI. CDR3 length: 18 amino acids. The V gene end was trimmed by 0 bases and the J gene end by 3 bases; junction bases not matched to a gene: 3. CDR3 sequence reads: CASSPPGLAGGVYNEQFF. The DNA for the CDR3 is TGTGCCAGCTCACCACCCGGACTAGCGGGAGGGGTCTACAATGAGCAGTTCTTC.

This chain uses TRBV10-1 with TRBJ2-2, with 9 bases matching TRBD1. Trimming at V came to 5 bases and at J to 5 bases, leaving 9 bases not matched to a gene. CDR3 length equals 16 residues. Germline values: CDR1 WNHNN, CDR2 SYGVQD (reference sequence). The CDR3 region has the DNA TGCGCCAGCAGTAAGACAGACAGGGGGGAAACCGGGGAGCTGTTTTTT. It yields the protein CASSKTDRGETGELFF.

This clone has only one observation. The V and J genes are TRBV12-5 and TRBJ1-2; 9 nucleotides match TRBD1. Per germline, CDR1 LGHNT and CDR2 FRNRAP. Unmatched junction bases numbered 2, after V lost 2 bases and J lost 1 base. This CDR3 contains 15 residues. CDR3 bases: TGTGCTAGTGGTTTGCGGGGACAGGGTAACTATGGCTACACCTTC. Translation gives CASGLRGQGNYGYTF.

The chain carries TRBV11-2 and TRBJ1-2; D is unresolved. This CDR3 is 14 amino acids long. CDR1 is SGHAT and CDR2 is FQNNGV in the germline V gene. The ends were cut back, 3 bases at V and 1 base at J, with 9 bases in the middle. This CDR3 reads CASSFSDGNYGYTF. CDR3 nucleotides: TGTGCCAGCAGCTTTTCGGACGGTAACTATGGCTACACCTTC. Full variable domain (outside the CDR3, taken from reference TRBV11-2 and TRBJ1-2): EAGVAQSPRYKIIEKRQSVAFWCNPISGHATLYWYQQILGQGPKLLIQFQNNGVVDDSQLPKDRFSAERLKGVDSTLKIQPAKLEDSAVYLCASSFSDGNYGYTFGSGTRLTVV.

The rearrangement links TRBV27 to TRBJ2-5; D uncertain. The CDR3 has 11 residues. Trimming removed 3 bases at V and 1 base at J, with 0 bases between. The V gene's germline CDR1 is MNHEY and CDR2 SMNVEV (reference sequence). The CDR3 DNA follows: TGTGCCAGCAGTTTCCAAGAGACCCAGTACTTC. This gives the protein CASSFQETQYF.

The J gene is TRBJ1-1, the V gene TRBV7-2; a possible D gene is TRBD1 (5 bases). Germline lookup yields CDR1 SGHTA and CDR2 FQGNSA. This CDR3 comprises 15 residues. V was clipped by 5 bases and J by 3 bases, with 16 bases between them. CDR3 sequence (DNA): TGTGCCAGCAGCCTCTCGGGGCAGGGTTACACTGAAGCTTTCTTT. Protein: CASSLSGQGYTEAFF.

The genes are TRBV10-2 and TRBJ2-3, with 7 bases aligning to TRBD2. Germline V gene data show CDR1 as WSHSY and CDR2 as SAAADI. Unmatched junction bases numbered 3, after V lost 0 bases and J lost 6 bases. The length of the CDR3 is 14 residues. As DNA, the CDR3 is TGCGCCAGCAGTGAGTCTGCGGGAGCTGATACGCAGTATTTT. This translates into CASSESAGADTQYF.

J is TRBJ2-7 and V is TRBV29-1; 7 nucleotides agree with TRBD1. The V gene end was trimmed by 3 bases and the J gene end by 6 bases; junction bases not matched to a gene: 2. The CDR3 runs to 11 residues. Germline CDR1 is SQVTM and CDR2 is ANQGSEA. The CDR3 protein is CSVDDRAEQYF. The CDR3 DNA follows: TGCAGCGTTGACGACAGGGCCGAGCAGTACTTC.

The chain combines TRBV18 with TRBJ2-7; a possible D gene is TRBD1 (5 bases). Germline loops: CDR1 KGHSH, CDR2 LQKENI. The CDR3 runs 14 residues. Deletions cut 2 bases from V and 0 bases from J, with 8 bases between. Written as DNA, the CDR3 is TGTGCCAGCTCACCAGGGGCAGTCTCCTACGAGCAGTACTTC. Residues: CASSPGAVSYEQYF.

The CDR3, as DNA: TGTGCCAGCTCACCACCGGTAGCGAACACCGGGGAGCTGTTTTTT. Translated, it gives CASSPPVANTGELFF. The chain carries TRBV18 and TRBJ2-2; D is undetermined. Trimming stripped 0 bases from V and 0 bases from J, with 5 bases between. This CDR3 is 15 amino acids long. CDR1 is KGHSH, CDR2 LQKENI, per germline.

The chain couples TRBV5-6 to TRBJ2-2; 16 bases are a match to TRBD2. The CDR3 totals 19 residues. Germline V CDR1 and CDR2: SGHDT, YYEEEE. With 5 bases clipped from V and 1 base from J, the junction kept 8 bases outside the gene matches. The CDR3 protein is CASRRIGTSGRGNTGELFF. The CDR3 DNA reads as TGTGCCAGCAGACGGATAGGGACTAGCGGGAGGGGGAACACCGGGGAGCTGTTTTTT.

V is TRBV6-5 and J is TRBJ2-2; perhaps TRBD1 as D (6 bases). The CDR3 is 14 residues long. Trimming removed 11 bases from V and 5 bases from J, with 18 bases in between. The germline gives CDR1 MNHEY, CDR2 SVGAGI. CDR3 loop: CAGRQGRWTGELFF. CDR3 DNA: TGTGCCGGACGGCAGGGGCGATGGACCGGGGAGCTGTTTTTT.

The chain is built from TRBV28 and TRBJ2-1, with D unclear. The germline V gene encodes CDR1 MDHEN and CDR2 SYDVKM. V dropped 5 bases and J dropped 4 bases, with 6 bases sitting between them. This CDR3 contains 12 residues. The CDR3 reads CASSSFYNEQFF. As DNA, the CDR3 is TGTGCCAGCAGTAGTTTTTACAATGAGCAGTTCTTC. The variable domain in full, completed from reference TRBV28 and TRBJ2-1, reads DVKVTQSSRYLVKRTGEKVFLECVQDMDHENMFWYRQDPGLGLRLIYFSYDVKMKEKGDIPEGYSVSREKKERFSLILESASTNQTSMYLCASSSFYNEQFFGPGTRLTVL.

The rearrangement uses TRBV18 and TRBJ2-5; 13 bases line up with TRBD2. Losses at the gene ends were 3 bases for V and 5 bases for J; bases not matched to a gene: 3. In germline, CDR1 is KGHSH, CDR2 LQKENI. The CDR3 length is 15 residues. This chain's CDR3 is CASSPEGLAGETQYF. CDR3 sequence (DNA): TGTGCCAGCTCACCGGAGGGACTAGCGGGGGAGACCCAGTACTTC. The full variable domain, rest sourced from reference TRBV18 and TRBJ2-5, is NAGVMQNPRHLVRRRGQEARLRCSPMKGHSHVYWYRQLPEEGLKFMVYLQKENIIDESGMPKERFSAEFPKEGPSILRIQQVVRGDSAAYFCASSPEGLAGETQYFGPGTRLLVL.

J is TRBJ1-6 and V is TRBV5-5, with 9 nucleotides matching TRBD1. V was clipped by 5 bases and J by 0 bases; unmatched bases: 6. The germline V gene encodes CDR1 SGHKS and CDR2 YYEKEE (reference sequence). CDR3 length: 17 residues. In nucleotides, the CDR3 is TGTGCCAGCAGTTCCGGACAGGGGCGCTCCTATAATTCACCCCTCCACTTT. Protein sequence: CASSSGQGRSYNSPLHF.

V gene TRBV18 combines with J gene TRBJ2-1; 9 bases map to TRBD2. V shed 0 bases and J 3 bases; nucleotides not matched to a gene: 3. CDR1 is KGHSH, CDR2 LQKENI, per germline. This CDR3 region has 16 residues. Written as DNA, the CDR3 is TGTGCCAGCTCACCACCTAGCGGGGGCGACTACAATGAGCAGTTCTTC. This sequence encodes CASSPPSGGDYNEQFF.

By sample fraction, this clone is medium-sized. V gene TRBV11-2 combines with J gene TRBJ2-2, with no clear D. V was shortened by 5 bases and J by 7 bases, with 5 bases between the two germline ends. CDR3 length: 11 amino acids. CDR1 is SGHAT and CDR2 is FQNNGV in the germline V gene. The CDR3 loop is CASSRSGELFF. The CDR3, as DNA: TGTGCCAGCAGCCGCAGCGGGGAGCTGTTTTTT.

J is TRBJ2-3 and V is TRBV19, with TRBD2 matching over 9 bases. Trimming removed 5 bases from V and 0 bases from J; junction bases left unmatched: 12. Germline lookup yields CDR1 LNHDA and CDR2 SQIVND (reference sequence). CDR3 length: 18 residues. CDR3 in DNA: TGTGCCAGTAGTGAAGCGGATAGCGGGAGAGGTAGCACAGATACGCAGTATTTT. Translated, it gives CASSEADSGRGSTDTQYF.

V gene TRBV4-2 combines with J gene TRBJ2-1, with 13 positions matching TRBD2. Unmatched junction bases numbered 4, after V lost 1 base and J lost 1 base. Germline CDR1 LGHNA, CDR2 YNFKEQ. This CDR3 contains 18 residues. Written as DNA, the CDR3 is TGTGCCAGCAGCCAAGGAGCGGGACTAGCGGGATCCTACAATGAGCAGTTCTTC. Amino acids: CASSQGAGLAGSYNEQFF.

The V and J genes are TRBV28 and TRBJ2-1, with 8 bases that match TRBD1. The V segment lost 6 bases and the J segment 3 bases; nucleotides outside the gene matches: 4. CDR1 MDHEN and CDR2 SYDVKM come from the germline V gene. CDR3 length equals 14 residues. The CDR3 reads CASSPGQDYNEQFF. CDR3 DNA: TGTGCCAGCAGCCCGGGACAGGACTACAATGAGCAGTTCTTC. The full variable domain, rest sourced from reference TRBV28 and TRBJ2-1, is DVKVTQSSRYLVKRTGEKVFLECVQDMDHENMFWYRQDPGLGLRLIYFSYDVKMKEKGDIPEGYSVSREKKERFSLILESASTNQTSMYLCASSPGQDYNEQFFGPGTRLTVL.

The chain joins TRBV6-5 to TRBJ2-7; the D call may be TRBD1 or TRBD2 (5 bases each). Germline-derived CDR1 and CDR2 are MNHEY and SVGAGI. The germline V and J ends were trimmed by 4 bases and 13 bases, with 23 bases remaining between them. This CDR3 region has 14 residues. The CDR3 sequence is CASSSTGLATAFYF. Here the CDR3 DNA reads TGTGCCAGCAGTTCGACGGGGCTGGCAACCGCGTTCTACTTC.